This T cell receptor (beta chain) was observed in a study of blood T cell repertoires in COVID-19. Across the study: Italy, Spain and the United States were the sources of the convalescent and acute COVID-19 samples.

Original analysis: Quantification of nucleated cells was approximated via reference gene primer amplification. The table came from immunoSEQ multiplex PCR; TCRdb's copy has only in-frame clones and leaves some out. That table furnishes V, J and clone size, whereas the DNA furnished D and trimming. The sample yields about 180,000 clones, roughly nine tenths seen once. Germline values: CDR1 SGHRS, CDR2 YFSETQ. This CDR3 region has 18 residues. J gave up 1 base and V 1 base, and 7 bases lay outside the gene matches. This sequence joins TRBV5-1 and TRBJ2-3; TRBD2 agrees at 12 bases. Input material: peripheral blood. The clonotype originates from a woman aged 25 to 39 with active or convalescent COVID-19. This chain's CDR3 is CASSLRGRTSGGTDTQYF. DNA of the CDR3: TGCGCCAGCAGCTTGAGGGGAAGGACTAGCGGGGGCACAGATACGCAGTATTTT.